A single sample is the source of the 14 T cell receptor beta chains below, sequenced in a study of T-cell memory formation after mild COVID-19. TCRdb passed the 5' RACE reads through MiXCR, listing each CDR3 protein once. Counted here are hundreds of thousands of distinct CDR3 sequences, around 17% occurring once; the ten biggest clones make up approximately 12%. Sequenced input: PBMCs or a T cell subset sorted from them (not recorded which). The receptors here all came from an adult woman who had mild COVID-19 (a few samples of this study predate the infection). Cell type and time point are not known.

This clonotype has a handful of counts. The chain joins TRBV24-1 to TRBJ2-1, with TRBD2 matching over 13 bases. Trimming took 4 bases from V and 1 from J; bases not matched to a gene: 3. Germline CDR1 reads KGHDR; CDR2 reads SFDVKD. There are 17 residues in the CDR3. The CDR3 sequence: CATSDAGLAGSYNEQFF. The DNA for the CDR3 is TGTGCCACCAGTGACGCGGGACTAGCGGGGTCCTACAATGAGCAGTTCTTC.

This clonotype was counted only a few times. The V call is TRBV28, the J call TRBJ2-5, with TRBD2 as a possible D gene (5 bases). The CDR3 consists of 15 residues. Looked up from germline, CDR1 is MDHEN and CDR2 is SYDVKM. Between the trimmed V and J ends, which lost 5 bases and 1 base, there was a span of 14 bases. The CDR3 region is CASSTQRYGQETQYF. The CDR3 DNA follows: TGTGCCAGCAGTACCCAGCGGTACGGCCAAGAGACCCAGTACTTC.

This clonotype occurred a few times. CDR3 DNA: TGTGCCATCATTGGGACAGGGGAAGTCTACACCTTC. It codes for CAIIGTGEVYTF. V gene TRBV10-3 combines with J gene TRBJ1-2; 10 positions agree with TRBD1. V was clipped by 7 bases and J by 10 bases; unmatched bases: 6. The germline V gene encodes CDR1 ENHRY and CDR2 SYGVKD. This CDR3 has 12 residues.

The chain uses TRBV5-1 and TRBJ2-5, with 11 nucleotides matching TRBD2. Germline V lookup: CDR1 SGHRS, CDR2 YFSETQ. There are 14 residues in the CDR3. Trimming removed 1 base from V and 4 bases from J; junction bases left unmatched: 0. The CDR3 sequence: CASSLTSGRETQYF. The CDR3, as DNA: TGCGCCAGCAGCTTGACTAGCGGGAGAGAGACCCAGTACTTC. Full variable domain (outside the CDR3, taken from reference TRBV5-1 and TRBJ2-5): KAGVTQTPRYLIKTRGQQVTLSCSPISGHRSVSWYQQTPGQGLQFLFEYFSETQRNKGNFPGRFSGRQFSNSRSEMNVSTLELGDSALYLCASSLTSGRETQYFGPGTRLLVL.

This clonotype turned up a few times. J is TRBJ2-7 and V is TRBV18; weak D call: TRBD1 (6 bases). V lost 3 bases, J lost 6 bases, and 18 bases lay in between. Per the germline V gene, CDR1 is KGHSH and CDR2 is LQKENI. The CDR3 spans 15 residues. CDR3 in DNA: TGTGCCAGCTCACCCGAAGAGGGGGTTATTGGCGAGCAGTACTTC. Its protein product is CASSPEEGVIGEQYF.

This clonotype was observed a handful of times. This chain uses TRBV12-3 or TRBV12-4 with TRBJ2-3; TRBD2 matches 9 bases. Trimming cost V 5 bases and J 3 bases; bases outside gene matches: 9. This CDR3 has 16 residues. The CDR3 is CASSRIAGAGTDTQYF. DNA of the CDR3: TGTGCCAGCAGTCGCATAGCGGGGGCGGGGACAGATACGCAGTATTTT.

This sequence joins TRBV19 and TRBJ2-6; 7 bases match TRBD1. V was pared by 6 bases and J by 2 bases, with 4 bases of the junction left unmatched. The CDR3 totals 15 residues. The germline V gene encodes CDR1 LNHDA and CDR2 SQIVND (reference sequence). CDR3 sequence (DNA): TGTGCCAGTAGGGAACAGGGGACTGGGGCCAACGTCCTGACTTTC. Protein: CASREQGTGANVLTF.

This clonotype turned up a few times. The chain carries TRBV6-6 and TRBJ2-7, with 7 bases that match TRBD1. With V trimmed by 4 bases and J by 3 bases, 6 bases remained unmatched. This CDR3 is built from 14 residues. Germline V CDR1 and CDR2: MNHNY, SVGAGI (reference sequence). The CDR3 sequence is CASSSHAGGYEQYF. The CDR3 coding sequence is TGTGCCAGCAGTTCCCATGCAGGGGGCTACGAGCAGTACTTC.

This chain connects TRBV11-3 to TRBJ2-1, with D perhaps TRBD1 (5 bases). The CDR3 has 15 residues. The germline CDR1 and CDR2 sequences are SGHNT and YENEEA. Trimming removed 2 bases at V and 2 bases at J, with 10 bases between. The CDR3 DNA reads as TGTGCCAGCAGCTTATTAGGGGTTACCTACAATGAGCAGTTCTTC. It yields the protein CASSLLGVTYNEQFF.

This clonotype was observed a handful of times. This chain's CDR3 is CASVWETSYEQYF. The CDR3 nucleotides read TGTGCCAGTGTATGGGAGACCTCCTACGAGCAGTACTTC. The chain couples TRBV2 to TRBJ2-7, with D perhaps TRBD2 (5 bases). Trimming took 9 bases from V and 0 from J, leaving 12 bases between them. Germline-derived CDR1 and CDR2 are SNHLY and FYNNEI. There are 13 residues in the CDR3.

The chain is built from TRBV7-9 and TRBJ1-2, with 7 bases lining up with TRBD1. Germline V gives CDR1 SEHNR, CDR2 FQNEAQ (reference sequence). V shed 2 bases, J shed 3 bases, and the junction held 3 bases outside the gene matches. The CDR3 is 14 amino acids. The CDR3 DNA follows: TGTGCCAGCAGCTTACCCCAGGGGGACTATGGCTACACCTTC. Protein product: CASSLPQGDYGYTF.

V usage is TRBV6-1 and J usage is TRBJ2-1; a possible D gene is TRBD2 (6 bases). CDR1 MNHNS and CDR2 SASEGT come from the germline V gene. The V and J ends lost 7 bases and 0 bases respectively, with 13 bases between them. The CDR3 contains 15 residues. Here the CDR3 DNA reads TGTGCCAGCAATAGGGGAGGTTCCTCCTACAATGAGCAGTTCTTC. Its protein product is CASNRGGSSYNEQFF.

This clonotype was seen only a few times. V gene TRBV7-9 combines with J gene TRBJ2-1; D is perhaps TRBD2 (5 bases). Germline CDR1 is SEHNR and CDR2 is FQNEAQ (reference sequence). V was shortened by 3 bases and J by 1 base, with 10 bases between the two germline ends. The CDR3 totals 15 residues. The CDR3 nucleotides are TGTGCCAGCAGCTTGACGGGAAGGTCCTACAATGAGCAGTTCTTC. Translated, it gives CASSLTGRSYNEQFF.

The rearrangement joins TRBV5-1 to TRBJ2-1; D not resolved. Germline lookup yields CDR1 SGHRS and CDR2 YFSETQ. Between the trimmed V and J ends, which lost 4 bases and 5 bases, there was a span of 13 bases. The CDR3 is 14 residues long. The CDR3 nucleotides read TGCGCCAGCAGCAGCGTTGGGAAAAACAATGAGCAGTTCTTC. Translated, it gives CASSSVGKNNEQFF.